This T cell receptor (beta chain) was recorded in a study of PD-L1 blockade in urothelial cancer. Looked up from germline, CDR1 is LNHDA and CDR2 is SQIVND (reference sequence). The CDR3 consists of 17 residues. With 3 bases clipped from V and 3 bases from J, the junction kept 12 bases outside the gene matches. This clone was counted at least ten times. Only in-frame clones appear in the TCRdb table, and some are missing; sequencing was by immunoSEQ multiplex PCR. The profile shows tens of thousands of clones, roughly 86% of them singletons. The sequence was collected from a man in his fifties or sixties with urothelial cancer. The specimen comprised PBMCs, sampled around atezolizumab (anti-PD-L1) treatment. The chain is built from TRBV19 and TRBJ1-1, with 8 positions matching TRBD1. This CDR3 reads CASSIFALGQGDTEAFF. CDR3 DNA: TGTGCCAGTAGTATTTTCGCCTTAGGACAGGGAGACACTGAAGCTTTCTTT.